These 16 T cell receptor beta chains came from one sample sequenced in a study of blood T cells in healthy people across ages. A second 7 to 11 cycle PCR used barcoded and J-beta primers. TCRdb recomputed calls from the 5' RACE reads with MiXCR, one row per CDR3 protein. Here the sample spans about 1.8 million distinct CDR3 sequences, 49% being singletons. The sample comprised blood. All receptors derive from a woman aged 40 to 50 in good health.

This chain connects TRBV3-1 to TRBJ2-5; a weak D match, TRBD2 (5 bases). Trimming cost V 4 bases and J 7 bases, with 10 bases left between them. CDR1 and CDR2 (germline): LGHDT, YNNKEL (reference sequence). The CDR3 length is 12 residues. The CDR3 DNA reads as TGTGCCAGCAGCCCTCTTGGGAGGACCCAGTACTTC. Protein: CASSPLGRTQYF.

The chain recombines TRBV13 with TRBJ1-2; D perhaps matches TRBD1 (5 bases). V was shortened by 2 bases and J by 5 bases, with 24 bases between the two germline ends. The CDR3 spans 18 residues. The germline V gene encodes CDR1 PRHDT and CDR2 FYEKMQ (reference sequence). The CDR3 bases are TGTGCCAGCAGCTTAAATGGGGGAGTCTCGGGACCCGAATATGGCTACACCTTC. Translation: CASSLNGGVSGPEYGYTF.

This clonotype was counted only a few times. The junction departs from germline at one end; a sequencing error may be responsible. The chain combines TRBV12-3 or TRBV12-4 with TRBJ2-4; TRBD2 agrees at 10 bases. The J call is uncertain, as TRBJ2-7 better fits the DNA end. The CDR3 extends over 14 amino acids. CDR3 in DNA: TGTGCCAGCAGCTTAGGACTAGCGGTAAGCGAGCAGTACTTC. Protein: CASSLGLAVSEQYF.

This clonotype has a handful of counts. The rearrangement joins TRBV10-3 to TRBJ1-4; no clear D. Germline V gives CDR1 ENHRY, CDR2 SYGVKD. V gave up 0 bases and J gave up 0 bases, with 5 bases separating them. The CDR3 spans 15 residues. This CDR3 is CAISESAATNEKLFF. Written as DNA, the CDR3 is TGTGCCATCAGTGAGTCGGCTGCAACTAATGAAAAACTGTTTTTT.

This clonotype came up a few times. The V and J genes are TRBV7-9 and TRBJ1-4; D uncertain. Trimming took 7 bases from V and 8 from J, leaving 14 bases between them. Per germline, CDR1 SEHNR and CDR2 FQNEAQ (reference sequence). The CDR3 consists of 13 residues. The CDR3 coding sequence is TGTGCCAGCACCCAGAATCAAAGGGAAAAACTGTTTTTT. Its translation is CASTQNQREKLFF.

The CDR3 DNA is TGTGCCAGCAGCCAAAGTGCCCGGAACAATGAGCAGTTCTTC. This translates into CASSQSARNNEQFF. The chain uses TRBV3-1 and TRBJ2-1; D is ambiguous. The ends were cut back, 2 bases at V and 5 bases at J, with 10 bases in the middle. Germline assignment: CDR1 LGHDT and CDR2 YNNKEL (reference sequence). This CDR3 is built from 14 residues.

The chain has TRBV28 and TRBJ1-1; D gene ambiguous. The ends were cut back, 8 bases at V and 0 bases at J, with 13 bases in the middle. This CDR3 has 14 amino acids. The germline CDR1 and CDR2 sequences are MDHEN and SYDVKM. Written as DNA, the CDR3 is TGTGCCAGCGCTGACGGAGCCTTGAACACTGAAGCTTTCTTT. Translated, it gives CASADGALNTEAFF.

This clonotype was detected only a few times. This chain joins TRBV24-1 and TRBJ2-5; D might be TRBD2 (5 bases). With 9 bases removed from V and 3 bases from J, the gap between germline ends came to 10 bases. The CDR3 loop spans 12 amino acids. CDR1 and CDR2 (germline): KGHDR, SFDVKD. The CDR3 DNA reads as TGTGCCACCCGGGAAGGCAAAGAGACCCAGTACTTC. This sequence encodes CATREGKETQYF.

The chain is built from TRBV15 and TRBJ1-2, with D maybe TRBD1 (6 bases). Looked up from germline, CDR1 is LNHNV and CDR2 is YYDKDF (reference sequence). The CDR3 covers 15 residues. The V end was cut by 0 bases, the J end by 6 bases, with 14 bases between. In DNA form, the CDR3 reads TGTGCCACCAGCAGAGAGCCCAGGGGTCGAGATGGCTACACCTTC. Protein product: CATSREPRGRDGYTF.

The rearrangement links TRBV3-1 to TRBJ1-2; 7 bases map to TRBD1. The germline gives CDR1 LGHDT, CDR2 YNNKEL (reference sequence). J lost 3 bases, V lost 2 bases, and 6 bases had no gene match. This CDR3 spans 15 amino acids. CDR3 in amino acids: CASSQLGTDDYGYTF. CDR3 DNA: TGTGCCAGCAGCCAACTCGGGACAGACGACTATGGCTACACCTTC. The variable domain in full, completed from reference TRBV3-1 and TRBJ1-2, reads DTAVSQTPKYLVTQMGNDKSIKCEQNLGHDTMYWYKQDSKKFLKIMFSYNNKELIINETVPNRFSPKSPDKAHLNLHINSLELGDSAVYFCASSQLGTDDYGYTFGSGTRLTVV.

The chain has TRBV9 and TRBJ2-4; D might be TRBD1 (7 bases). Germline CDR1 SGDLS, CDR2 YYNGEE. V lost 3 bases and J lost 13, with 23 bases in between. CDR3 length: 15 residues. CDR3 DNA sequence: TGTGCCAGCAGCGGAGCCAGGGGGGCAAGCAATGAGCAGTACTTC. Its protein is CASSGARGASNEQYF.

As for this clonotype: A junction end diverges from the germline sequence, so it may reflect a read error. The rearrangement links TRBV27 to TRBJ1-2; D might be TRBD1 (5 bases). This CDR3 is 15 amino acids long. Germline CDR1 is MNHEY and CDR2 is SMNVEV (reference sequence). CDR3 region: CASSLRRTPNHGYTF. DNA for the CDR3: TGTGCCAGCAGTTTACGCCGGACACCTAACCATGGCTACACCTTC.

The chain uses TRBV12-3 or TRBV12-4 and TRBJ2-1; weak D call: TRBD2 (6 bases). The CDR3 covers 14 residues. V was shortened by 6 bases and J by 7 bases, with 16 bases between the two germline ends. The CDR3 region is CASSREASANEQFF. The CDR3 nucleotides read TGTGCCAGCAGCCGAGAGGCTAGCGCGAATGAGCAGTTCTTC.

This clonotype turned up a few times. V is TRBV7-9 and J is TRBJ2-7, with TRBD1 matching over 9 bases. Losses at the gene ends were 4 bases for V and 2 bases for J; bases not matched to a gene: 6. The CDR3 is 15 amino acids. Germline values: CDR1 SEHNR, CDR2 FQNEAQ (reference sequence). In DNA form, the CDR3 reads TGTGCCAGCAGCTCCGCCGGGACAGGGACCTACGAGCAGTACTTC. It is translated as CASSSAGTGTYEQYF.

This chain uses TRBV6-4 with TRBJ2-3, with D possibly matching TRBD1 (6 bases). The V gene's germline CDR1 is MRHNA and CDR2 SNTAGT. The CDR3 extends over 16 amino acids. V dropped 4 bases and J dropped 1 base, with 15 bases sitting between them. The CDR3 nucleotides read TGTGCCAGCAGTGCCCACAGGGAAGGAGGCACAGATACGCAGTATTTT. This encodes CASSAHREGGTDTQYF.

The J gene is TRBJ2-5, the V gene TRBV6-1; 7 nucleotides line up with TRBD1. In germline, CDR1 is MNHNS, CDR2 SASEGT. With 6 bases clipped from V and 0 bases from J, the junction kept 7 bases outside the gene matches. CDR3 size: 15 residues. The chain's CDR3 is CASSRGQPYQETQYF. The CDR3 coding sequence is TGTGCCAGCAGCCGGGGACAGCCGTACCAAGAGACCCAGTACTTC.